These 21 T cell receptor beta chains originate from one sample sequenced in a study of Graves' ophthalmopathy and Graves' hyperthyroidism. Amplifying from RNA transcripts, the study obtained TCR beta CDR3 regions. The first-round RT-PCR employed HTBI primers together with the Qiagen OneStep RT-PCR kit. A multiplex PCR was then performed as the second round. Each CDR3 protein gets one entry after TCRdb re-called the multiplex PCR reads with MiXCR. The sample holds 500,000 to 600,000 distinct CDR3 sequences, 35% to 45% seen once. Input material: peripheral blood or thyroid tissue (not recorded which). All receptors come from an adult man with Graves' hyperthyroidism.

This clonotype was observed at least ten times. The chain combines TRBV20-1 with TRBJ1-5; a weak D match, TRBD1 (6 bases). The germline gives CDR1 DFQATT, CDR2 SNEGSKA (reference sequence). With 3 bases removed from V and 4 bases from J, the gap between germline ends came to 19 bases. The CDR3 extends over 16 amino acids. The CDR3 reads CSARGGGGGPNQPQHF. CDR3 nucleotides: TGCAGTGCTAGGGGGGGCGGCGGAGGGCCTAATCAGCCCCAGCATTTT.

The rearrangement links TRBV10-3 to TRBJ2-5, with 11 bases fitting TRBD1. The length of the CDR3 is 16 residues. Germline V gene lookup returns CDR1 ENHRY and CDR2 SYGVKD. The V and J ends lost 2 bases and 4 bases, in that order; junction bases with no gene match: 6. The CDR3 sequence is CAISEPSGTGGETQYF. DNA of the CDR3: TGTGCCATCAGTGAGCCGTCGGGGACAGGGGGAGAGACCCAGTACTTC.

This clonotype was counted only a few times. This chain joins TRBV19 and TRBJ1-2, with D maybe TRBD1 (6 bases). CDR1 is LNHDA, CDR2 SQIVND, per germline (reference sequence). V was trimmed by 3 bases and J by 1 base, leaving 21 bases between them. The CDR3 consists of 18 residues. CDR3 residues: CASSILTGPGTGNYGYTF. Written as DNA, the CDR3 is TGTGCCAGTAGTATCCTGACAGGCCCCGGAACGGGTAACTATGGCTACACCTTC.

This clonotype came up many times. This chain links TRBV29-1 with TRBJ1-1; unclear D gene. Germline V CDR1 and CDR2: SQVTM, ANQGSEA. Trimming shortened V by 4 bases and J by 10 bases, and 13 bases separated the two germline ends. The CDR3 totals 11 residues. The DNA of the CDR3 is TGCAGCGTTGCCTCGGCCTTACTAGCTTTCTTT. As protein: CSVASALLAFF.

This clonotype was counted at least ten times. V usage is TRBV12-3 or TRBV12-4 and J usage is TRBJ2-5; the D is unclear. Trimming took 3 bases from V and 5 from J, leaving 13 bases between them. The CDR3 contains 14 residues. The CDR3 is CASSFRSSSETQYF. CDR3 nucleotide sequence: TGTGCCAGCAGTTTCCGGTCTAGTTCGGAGACCCAGTACTTC.

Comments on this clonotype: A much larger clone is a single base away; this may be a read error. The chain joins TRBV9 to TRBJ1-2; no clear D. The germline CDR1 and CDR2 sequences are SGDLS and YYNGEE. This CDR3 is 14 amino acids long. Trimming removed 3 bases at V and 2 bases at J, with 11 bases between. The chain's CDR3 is CASSAAGQNYGYTF. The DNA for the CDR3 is TGTGCCAGCAGCGCAGCGGGTCAAAACTATGGCTACACCTTC. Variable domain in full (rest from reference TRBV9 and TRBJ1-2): DSGVTQTPKHLITATGQRVTLRCSPRSGDLSVYWYQQSLDQGLQFLIQYYNGEERAKGNILERFSAQQFPDLHSELNLSSLELGDSALYFCASSAAGQNYGYTFGSGTRLTVV.

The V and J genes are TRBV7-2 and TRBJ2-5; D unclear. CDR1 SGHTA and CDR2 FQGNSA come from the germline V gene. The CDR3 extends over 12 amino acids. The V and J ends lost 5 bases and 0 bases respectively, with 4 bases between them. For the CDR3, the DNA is TGTGCCAGCAGCAAAAACCAAGAGACCCAGTACTTC. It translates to CASSKNQETQYF.

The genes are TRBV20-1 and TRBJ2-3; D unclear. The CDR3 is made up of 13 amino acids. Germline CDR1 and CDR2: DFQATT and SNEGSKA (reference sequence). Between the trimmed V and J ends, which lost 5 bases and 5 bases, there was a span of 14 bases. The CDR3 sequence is CSAHRPEVDTQYF. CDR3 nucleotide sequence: TGCAGTGCTCACCGACCCGAGGTAGATACGCAGTATTTT.

The DNA of the CDR3 is TGTGCCAGCAGTTGGACCGGGACAGGGGATCAGCCCCAGCATTTT. It codes for CASSWTGTGDQPQHF. J is TRBJ1-5 and V is TRBV6-5; TRBD1 agrees at 10 bases. The CDR3 is 15 residues long. CDR1 and CDR2 (germline): MNHEY, SVGAGI. Germline trimming cut 4 bases from V and 5 bases from J; bases unmatched to any gene: 5.

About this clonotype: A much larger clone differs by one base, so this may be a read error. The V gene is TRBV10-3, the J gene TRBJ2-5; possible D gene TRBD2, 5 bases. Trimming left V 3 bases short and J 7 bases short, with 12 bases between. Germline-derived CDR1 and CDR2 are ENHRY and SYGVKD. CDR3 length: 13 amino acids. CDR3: CAISDQDGMTQYF. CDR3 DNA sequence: TGTGCCATCAGTGACCAGGACGGGATGACCCAGTACTTC.

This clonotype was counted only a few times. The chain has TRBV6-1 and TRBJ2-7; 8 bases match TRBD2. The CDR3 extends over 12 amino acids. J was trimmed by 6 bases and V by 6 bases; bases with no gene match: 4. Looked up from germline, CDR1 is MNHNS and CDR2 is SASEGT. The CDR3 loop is CASSLREGEQYF. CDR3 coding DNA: TGTGCCAGCAGCCTCCGGGAGGGCGAGCAGTACTTC.

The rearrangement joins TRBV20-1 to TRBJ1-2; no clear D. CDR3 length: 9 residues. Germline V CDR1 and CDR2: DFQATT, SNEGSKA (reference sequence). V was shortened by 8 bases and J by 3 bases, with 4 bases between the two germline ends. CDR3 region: CSPHYGYTF. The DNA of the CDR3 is TGCAGTCCGCACTATGGCTACACCTTC.

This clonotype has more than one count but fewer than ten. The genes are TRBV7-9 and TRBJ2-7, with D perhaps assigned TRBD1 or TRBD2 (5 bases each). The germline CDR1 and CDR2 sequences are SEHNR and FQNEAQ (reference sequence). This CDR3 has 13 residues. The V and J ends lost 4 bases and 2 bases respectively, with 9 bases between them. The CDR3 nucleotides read TGTGCCAGCAGCTATAGGGACCCCTACGAGCAGTACTTC. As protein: CASSYRDPYEQYF.

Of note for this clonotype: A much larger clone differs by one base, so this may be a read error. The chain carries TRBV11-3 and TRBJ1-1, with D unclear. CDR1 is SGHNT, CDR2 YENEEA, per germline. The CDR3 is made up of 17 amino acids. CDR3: CASSLVRPGVMKTEAFF. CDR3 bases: TGTGCCAGCAGCTTAGTCCGCCCCGGGGTAATGAAAACTGAAGCTTTCTTT. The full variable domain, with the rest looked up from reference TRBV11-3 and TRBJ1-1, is EAGVVQSPRYKIIEKKQPVAFWCNPISGHNTLYWYLQNLGQGPELLIRYENEEAVDDSQLPKDRFSAERLKGVDSTLKIQPAELGDSAVYLCASSLVRPGVMKTEAFFGQGTRLTVV.

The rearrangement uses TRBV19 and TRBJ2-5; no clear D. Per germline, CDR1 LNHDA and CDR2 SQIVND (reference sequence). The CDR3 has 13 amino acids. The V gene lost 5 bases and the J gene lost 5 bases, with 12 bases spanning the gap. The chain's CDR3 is CASSSVGFETQYF. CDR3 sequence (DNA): TGTGCCAGTAGTTCCGTGGGATTTGAGACCCAGTACTTC.

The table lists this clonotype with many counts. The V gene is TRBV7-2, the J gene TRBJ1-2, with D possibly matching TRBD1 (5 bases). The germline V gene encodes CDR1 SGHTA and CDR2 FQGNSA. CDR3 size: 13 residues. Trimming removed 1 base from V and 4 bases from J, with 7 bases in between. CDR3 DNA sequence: TGTGCCAGCAGCTTAGAGACAGTCTATGGCTACACCTTC. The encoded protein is CASSLETVYGYTF.

CDR3 protein: CASSDWANNQPQYF. The CDR3, as DNA: TGTGCCAGCAGTGATTGGGCGAACAATCAGCCCCAGTACTTC. This chain joins TRBV2 and TRBJ1-5; D uncertain. The DNA end is a closer match to TRBJ2-5, so the J assignment may be wrong. There are 14 residues in the CDR3. The V gene's germline CDR1 is SNHLY and CDR2 FYNNEI.

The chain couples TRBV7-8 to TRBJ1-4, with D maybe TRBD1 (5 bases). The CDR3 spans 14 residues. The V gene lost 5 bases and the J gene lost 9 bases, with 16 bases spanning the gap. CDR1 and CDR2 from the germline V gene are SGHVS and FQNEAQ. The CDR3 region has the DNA TGTGCCAGCAGCGATTCAGGGATTGGCAAAAAACTGTTTTTT. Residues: CASSDSGIGKKLFF.

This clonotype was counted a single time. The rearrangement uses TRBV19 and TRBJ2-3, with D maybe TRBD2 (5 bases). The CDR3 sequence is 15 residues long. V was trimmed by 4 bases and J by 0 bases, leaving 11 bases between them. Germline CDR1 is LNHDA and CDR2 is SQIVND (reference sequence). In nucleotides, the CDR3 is TGTGCCAGTAGTAACATTAGGACTAGCACAGATACGCAGTATTTT. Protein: CASSNIRTSTDTQYF.

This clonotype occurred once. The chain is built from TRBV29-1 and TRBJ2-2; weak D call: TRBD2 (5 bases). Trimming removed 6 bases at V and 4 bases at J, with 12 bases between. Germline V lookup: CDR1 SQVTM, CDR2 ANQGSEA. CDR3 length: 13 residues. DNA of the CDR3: TGCAGCGTGAGCCCACGGGGCACCGGGGAGCTGTTTTTT. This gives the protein CSVSPRGTGELFF.

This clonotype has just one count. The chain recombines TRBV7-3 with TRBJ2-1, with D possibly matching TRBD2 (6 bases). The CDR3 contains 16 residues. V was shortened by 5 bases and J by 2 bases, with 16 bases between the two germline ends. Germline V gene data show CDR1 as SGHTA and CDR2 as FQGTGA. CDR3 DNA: TGTGCCAGCAGCCCACTGGGACTTCCTGCCTACAATGAGCAGTTCTTC. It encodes CASSPLGLPAYNEQFF.